The sequence of this T cell receptor (beta chain) was determined in a study of cytomegalovirus exposure and HLA in healthy donors. With 60 Vbeta and 13 Jbeta primers, the PCR was carried out. Generated by immunoSEQ multiplex PCR, the TCRdb table keeps only in-frame clones and is missing some. In the table there are roughly 100,000 clones, 60% to 75% of which are singletons. Looked up from germline, CDR1 is MNHEY and CDR2 is SMNVEV (reference sequence). The CDR3 spans 14 residues. The V end lost 6 bases, the J end lost 5 bases, and 17 bases lay between the germline ends. The sequencing input was PBMCs. V and J are TRBV27 and TRBJ2-7; tentatively, D is TRBD2 (5 bases). The TCR was taken from a man between 60 and 75 years old in good health and CMV-seronegative. The CDR3 loop reads CASSAYDYAHEQYF. CDR3 nucleotide sequence: TGTGCCAGCAGCGCCTATGACTATGCCCACGAGCAGTACTTC.